One T cell receptor (beta chain) is described in this entry. The target antigen is unknown. The missing CDR3 end, 3 residues past where the read stops, is filled in from the germline J gene. The data stem from a study of T cell clonality in common variable immunodeficiency. Study-level results: Shared TCRbeta clones were fewer between CVID subjects than controls. Fewer deletions and N-nucleotide insertions were reportedly seen in common variable immunodeficiency TCR beta sequences.

Of CVID subjects, 15 were female and around 27 male, mean age approximately 41. CVID subjects had received replacement immunoglobulin for at least one year. No CVID subject was ill or on immunomodulatory drugs when sampled. TCRdb's table, derived via immunoSEQ multiplex PCR, lists solely in-frame clones and lacks some. This set yields around 30,000 clones and no singletons; the top ten hold around 27%. Germline V gives CDR1 SGHRS, CDR2 YFSETQ. The CDR3 extends over 16 amino acids. The V end lost 4 bases, the J end lost 5 bases, and 18 bases lay between the germline ends. This receptor was obtained from a human donor with common variable immunodeficiency. The V call is TRBV5-1, the J call TRBJ2-2, with D maybe TRBD1 (7 bases). Sequencing was performed on peripheral blood mononuclear cells. The CDR3 DNA, read in part, is TGCGCCAGCAGCCCGGGCGGAGGGGGCGGAACCGGGGAG. Translation gives CASSPGGGGGTGE. From start to end, the CDR3 is CASSPGGGGGTGELFF.